The rows below give T cell receptor beta chains drawn from one sample of a study of vaccination and CD4 T cells after COVID-19. No antigen has been identified for these receptors. One entry per CDR3 protein, called by TCRdb with MiXCR from the PCR reads. The sample carries some 13,000 distinct CDR3 sequences, around 48% recorded once. Sequenced input: CD4+ T cells from blood, cultured in vitro. The source of these receptors is a human donor who had recovered from COVID-19. Each CDR3 is given with its conserved first and last residue. Each record gives: clone size, V gene, J gene, D gene, CDR3 DNA, CDR3 protein. A D gene is named only where the DNA matches it firmly. Rows give clone size only sometimes, using once, few, many, or a class for an expanded clone.

size: few; V: TRBV6-1; J: TRBJ2-7; D: TRBD2; DNA: TGTGCCAGCAGTCCACCCAGCGGGGGGGGCTCCTACGAGCAGTACTTC; CDR3: CASSPPSGGGSYEQYF
size: NA; V: TRBV5-1; J: TRBJ2-5; D: NA; DNA: TGCGCCAGCAGCTTGGCTTCCAGGGTTGAAGAGACCCAGTACTTC; CDR3: CASSLASRVEETQYF
size: NA; V: TRBV7-2; J: TRBJ1-6; D: NA; DNA: TGTGCCAGCAGCTTAGGCAAGGGACCCCTCCACTTT; CDR3: CASSLGKGPLHF
size: few; V: TRBV7-2; J: TRBJ1-5; D: NA; DNA: TGTGCCAGCAGCCCCGGGCCGGGACTCCTTAGCAATCAGCCCCAGCATTTT; CDR3: CASSPGPGLLSNQPQHF
size: NA; V: TRBV7-9; J: TRBJ1-3; D: NA; DNA: TGTGCCAGCCCCCTACGCCGGACCTCTGGAAACACCATATATTTT; CDR3: CASPLRRTSGNTIYF
size: NA; V: TRBV5-1; J: TRBJ2-6; D: NA; DNA: TGCGCCAGCAGCTTGACGGGGCCCTCTGGGGCCAACGTCCTGACTTTC; CDR3: CASSLTGPSGANVLTF
size: NA; V: TRBV30; J: TRBJ2-3; D: NA; DNA: TGTGCCTGGAGGAGGGGAGGAACAGATACGCAGTATTTT; CDR3: CAWRRGGTDTQYF
size: NA; V: TRBV10-1; J: TRBJ2-1; D: NA; DNA: TGCGCCAGCAGTGAGTCCTCTAGTGTGCAGTTCTTC; CDR3: CASSESSSVQFF
size: NA; V: TRBV5-8; J: TRBJ2-1; D: NA; DNA: TGTGCCAGCAGTTGGGGACGCAATGAGCAGTTCTTC; CDR3: CASSWGRNEQFF
size: NA; V: TRBV11-2; J: TRBJ1-3; D: NA; DNA: TGTGCCAGCAGCTTAGATCGGGCTTTCTCTGGAAACACCATATATTTT; CDR3: CASSLDRAFSGNTIYF